This record looks at one T cell receptor beta chain sequence and its context. The antigen remains undetermined. The data were taken from a study of cytomegalovirus exposure and HLA in healthy donors. Study outcomes and limitations: The study flagged 150 to 200 TCR beta chains as cytomegalovirus-associated. In vitro, three CMV-associated chains proved specific for CMV antigens.

This table comes from immunoSEQ multiplex PCR, and its TCRdb copy is limited to in-frame clones, with some not included. The table records 50,000 to 80,000 clones, over 85% of them present only once. The germline CDR1 and CDR2 sequences are GTSNPN and SVGIG (reference sequence). The V end lost 3 bases, the J end lost 4 bases, and 19 bases lay between the germline ends. This CDR3 has 15 residues. This receptor was obtained from a woman aged 18-29 years in good health and CMV-seropositive. The rearrangement uses TRBV30 and TRBJ2-7; possible D gene TRBD2, 6 bases. Sequences were obtained from PBMCs. CDR3 coding DNA: TGTGCCTGGAGCCCCTGGCGGGATTCGGAGTACGAGCAGTACTTC. It translates to CAWSPWRDSEYEQYF.